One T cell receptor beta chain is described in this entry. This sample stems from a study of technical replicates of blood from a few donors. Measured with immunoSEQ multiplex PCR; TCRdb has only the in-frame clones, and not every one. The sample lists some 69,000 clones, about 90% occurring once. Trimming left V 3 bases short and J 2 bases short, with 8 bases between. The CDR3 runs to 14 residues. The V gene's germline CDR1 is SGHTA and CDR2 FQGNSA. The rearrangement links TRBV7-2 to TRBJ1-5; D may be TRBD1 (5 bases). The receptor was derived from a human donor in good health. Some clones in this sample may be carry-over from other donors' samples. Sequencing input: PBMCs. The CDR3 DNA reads TGTGCCAGCAGCTTCCAGACAGGCAATCAGCCCCAGCATTTT. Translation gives CASSFQTGNQPQHF.